This paragraph reports one T cell receptor beta chain. These data originate in a study of T cells expressing NK-cell markers. The CDR3 covers 15 residues. Per germline, CDR1 SGHAT and CDR2 FQNNGV. TCRdb processed the 5' RACE reads again and assigns one entry to each CDR3 protein, with no DNA. The sample spans 200,000 to 300,000 distinct CDR3 sequences; the ten largest clones claim 0.39%. Sequenced: blood T cells: a sorted CD56 or NKG2C T cell subset, CD4+ or CD8+ T cells, or bulk PBMC T cells (not recorded which). This TCR was sampled from a man between 18 and 29 years old in good health. V gene TRBV11-2 combines with J gene TRBJ2-1; TCRdb designates TRBD1, a call that cannot be tested without DNA. CDR3 protein: CASSPKTGGWDEQFF.